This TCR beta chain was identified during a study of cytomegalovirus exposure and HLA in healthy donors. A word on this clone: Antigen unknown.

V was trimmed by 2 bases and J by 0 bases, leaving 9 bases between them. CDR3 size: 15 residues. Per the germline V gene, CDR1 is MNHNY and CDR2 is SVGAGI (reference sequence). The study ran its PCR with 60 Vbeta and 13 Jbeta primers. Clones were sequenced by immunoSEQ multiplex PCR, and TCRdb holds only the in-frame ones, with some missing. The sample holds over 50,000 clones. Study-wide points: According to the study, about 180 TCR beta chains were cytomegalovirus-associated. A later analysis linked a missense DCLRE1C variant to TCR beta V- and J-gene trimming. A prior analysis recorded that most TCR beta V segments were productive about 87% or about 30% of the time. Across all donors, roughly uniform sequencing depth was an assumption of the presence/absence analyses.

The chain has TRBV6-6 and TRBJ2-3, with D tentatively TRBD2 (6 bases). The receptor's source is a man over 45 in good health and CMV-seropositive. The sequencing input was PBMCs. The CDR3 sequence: CASSYPRDSTDTQYF. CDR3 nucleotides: TGTGCCAGCAGTTACCCGCGGGACAGCACAGATACGCAGTATTTT.